The next 23 T cell receptor beta chains were all read from a single sample in a study of patients and donors after allogeneic stem cell transplantation. TCRdb used MiXCR to reprocess the RT-PCR reads, holding one entry per CDR3 protein. The sample consists of 800,000 to 1,000,000 distinct CDR3 sequences, around 17% of them appearing once. Sample: blood, either unsorted or a sorted T cell fraction (not recorded which). These receptors were taken from a human donor who was either an allogeneic HSCT recipient or a stem cell or donor lymphocyte infusion donor (not recorded which). It is not recorded whose cells these are; they may come from a transplant donor.

Only a few counts were recorded for this clonotype. This may be a read error: a much more frequent sequence differs by one nucleotide. The chain joins TRBV4-2 to TRBJ2-5; the match to TRBD2 covers 11 bases. The V and J ends lost 3 bases and 3 bases, in that order; junction bases with no gene match: 0. The germline CDR1 and CDR2 sequences are LGHNA and YNFKEQ. CDR3 length equals 14 residues. CDR3 region: CASSQTSGEETQYF. CDR3 in DNA: TGTGCCAGCAGCCAGACTAGCGGGGAAGAGACCCAGTACTTC.

This clonotype was recorded a few times. V is TRBV19 and J is TRBJ1-5, with TRBD1 matching over 8 bases. V shed 6 bases, J shed 3 bases, and the junction held 13 bases outside the gene matches. From germline, CDR1 is LNHDA and CDR2 SQIVND (reference sequence). This CDR3 comprises 17 residues. CDR3 residues: CASRDRTGKSLNQPQHF. CDR3 sequence (DNA): TGTGCCAGTAGAGATCGGACAGGGAAGAGTCTCAATCAGCCCCAGCATTTT.

This clonotype occurred many times. The genes are TRBV12-3 or TRBV12-4 and TRBJ2-3; weak D call: TRBD2 (6 bases). The V end lost 6 bases, the J end lost 11 bases, and 12 bases lay between the germline ends. The CDR3 totals 11 residues. In nucleotides, the CDR3 is TGTGCCAGCAGACGGGACTCCGTGCAGTATTTT. Its protein product is CASRRDSVQYF.

The chain links TRBV7-9 to TRBJ2-7, with TRBD1 matching over 7 bases. The CDR3 has 14 residues. V lost 3 bases to trimming and J lost 2 bases; unmatched junction nucleotides: 4. CDR1 and CDR2 from the germline V gene are SEHNR and FQNEAQ (reference sequence). CDR3 amino acids: CASSFWDRAYEQYF. CDR3 nucleotides: TGTGCCAGCAGCTTTTGGGACAGAGCCTACGAGCAGTACTTC.

The chain has TRBV20-1 and TRBJ1-2; TRBD1 aligns across 8 bases. CDR1 and CDR2 (germline): DFQATT, SNEGSKA (reference sequence). The junction had 7 bases not matched to a gene; V was cut back by 1 base and J by 6 bases. The CDR3 length is 14 residues. The CDR3: CSARVAGQGDGYTF. CDR3 bases: TGCAGTGCTAGAGTCGCCGGACAGGGCGATGGCTACACCTTC.

This clonotype was counted only a few times. The chain combines TRBV6-1 with TRBJ1-5, with D possibly TRBD1 on 5 matching bases. This CDR3 has 16 amino acids. Deletions cut 5 bases from V and 1 base from J, with 15 bases between. Looked up from germline, CDR1 is MNHNS and CDR2 is SASEGT. The CDR3: CASSKQTRGSNQPQHF. In nucleotides, the CDR3 is TGTGCCAGCAGTAAACAGACACGGGGGAGCAATCAGCCCCAGCATTTT.

The V gene is TRBV11-2, the J gene TRBJ1-1; D might be TRBD1 (5 bases). V dropped 3 bases and J dropped 10 bases, with 18 bases sitting between them. The CDR3 is 14 residues long. CDR1 is SGHAT, CDR2 FQNNGV, per germline. CDR3 region: CASSLPRVGPIAFF. The CDR3 DNA reads TGTGCCAGCAGCTTGCCCCGGGTGGGGCCTATAGCTTTCTTT.

This chain uses TRBV24-1 with TRBJ2-1, with D unresolved. The CDR3 covers 18 residues. Germline values: CDR1 KGHDR, CDR2 SFDVKD. V was shortened by 5 bases and J by 0 bases, with 19 bases between the two germline ends. CDR3 coding DNA: TGTGCCACCAGTGCTCTTAAGGTGGGGAAGAGCTCCTACAATGAGCAGTTCTTC. Translation: CATSALKVGKSSYNEQFF.

The chain has TRBV30 and TRBJ2-1; the D is unclear. Per the germline V gene, CDR1 is GTSNPN and CDR2 is SVGIG (reference sequence). The CDR3 runs 14 residues. Between the trimmed V and J ends, which lost 4 bases and 4 bases, there was a span of 14 bases. CDR3 sequence reads: CAWMNLGFYNEQFF. The CDR3 DNA reads as TGTGCCTGGATGAATCTCGGGTTTTACAATGAGCAGTTCTTC.

The chain links TRBV6-2 or TRBV6-3 to TRBJ1-6; unclear D gene. The CDR3 extends over 12 amino acids. Trimming stripped 5 bases from V and 11 bases from J, with 10 bases between. The germline V gene encodes CDR1 MNHEY and CDR2 SVGEGT. CDR3 amino acids: CASSLLIAPLHF. The CDR3 DNA is TGTGCCAGCAGTCTCTTGATAGCACCCCTCCACTTT.

V usage is TRBV5-1 and J usage is TRBJ1-5; D might be TRBD1 (6 bases). Looked up from germline, CDR1 is SGHRS and CDR2 is YFSETQ. The CDR3 is made up of 15 amino acids. V gave up 0 bases and J gave up 3 bases, with 10 bases separating them. CDR3 sequence: CASSLAGADNQPQHF. The CDR3 DNA sequence: TGCGCCAGCAGCTTGGCAGGGGCCGACAATCAGCCCCAGCATTTT.

V and J are TRBV12-5 and TRBJ2-5; unclear D gene. Germline CDR1 reads LGHNT; CDR2 reads FRNRAP. The CDR3 totals 13 residues. V lost 3 bases and J lost 5, with 10 bases in between. The CDR3 region is CASGLENQETQYF. The DNA for the CDR3 is TGTGCTAGTGGTTTAGAGAATCAGGAGACCCAGTACTTC.

This chain uses TRBV7-8 with TRBJ1-1; no clear D. The germline V gene has CDR1 SGHVS and CDR2 FQNEAQ. This CDR3 has 13 amino acids. The germline V and J ends were trimmed by 0 bases and 7 bases, with 9 bases remaining between them. The CDR3 reads CASSLALQIEAFF. The CDR3, as DNA: TGTGCCAGCAGCTTAGCGTTACAGATTGAAGCTTTCTTT.

The V call is TRBV6-2 or TRBV6-3, the J call TRBJ2-7; a weak D match, TRBD1 (6 bases). The CDR3 contains 19 residues. V gave up 3 bases and J gave up 1 base, with 25 bases separating them. Looked up from germline, CDR1 is MNHEY and CDR2 is SVGEGT. In DNA form, the CDR3 reads TGTGCCAGCAGTTATTATGGGACACAAAGAGGGTACAAGTCCTACGAGCAGTACTTC. Its translation: CASSYYGTQRGYKSYEQYF.

This clonotype was counted only a few times. J is TRBJ1-2 and V is TRBV12-3 or TRBV12-4, with a weak D call TRBD1 (6 bases). The CDR3 sequence is 14 residues long. Between the trimmed V and J ends, which lost 6 bases and 6 bases, there was a span of 17 bases. CDR3 in DNA: TGTGCCAGCAGCCTCTACGGGGGCGAGGATGGCTACACCTTC. This sequence encodes CASSLYGGEDGYTF.

This clonotype was picked up many times. The CDR3 spells CATSDLPNYTGELFF. The CDR3 nucleotides read TGTGCCACCAGTGACCTCCCCAACTACACCGGGGAGCTGTTTTTT. V usage is TRBV24-1 and J usage is TRBJ2-2; no reliable D call. The germline V gene encodes CDR1 KGHDR and CDR2 SFDVKD. The CDR3 loop spans 15 amino acids. Between the trimmed V and J ends, which lost 4 bases and 3 bases, there was a span of 11 bases.

Only a few counts were recorded for this clonotype. V gene TRBV25-1 combines with J gene TRBJ1-1; perhaps TRBD1 as D (5 bases). V lost 3 bases and J 1 base, leaving 21 bases between the germline ends. The CDR3 runs 18 residues. The germline CDR1 and CDR2 sequences are MGHDK and SYGVNS. CDR3 sequence (DNA): TGTGCCAGCAGTGAGCTCCGGTCAGGGAAGGGCTCGAACACTGAAGCTTTCTTT. It encodes CASSELRSGKGSNTEAFF. The entire variable domain, with the rest obtained from reference TRBV25-1 and TRBJ1-1, is as follows: EADIYQTPRYLVIGTGKKITLECSQTMGHDKMYWYQQDPGMELHLIHYSYGVNSTEKGDLSSESTVSRIRTEHFPLTLESARPSHTSQYLCASSELRSGKGSNTEAFFGQGTRLTVV.

The gene calls are TRBV4-1 and TRBJ2-7; D possibly corresponds to TRBD1 (5 bases). CDR3 length: 14 residues. The germline CDR1 and CDR2 sequences are MGHRA and YSYEKL. V lost 2 bases and J lost 4, with 12 bases in between. The CDR3 DNA reads as TGCGCCAGCAGCCAACCCCAGGGTCCTTACGAGCAGTACTTC. As protein: CASSQPQGPYEQYF.

This clonotype was seen a few times. V is TRBV24-1 and J is TRBJ2-1; D is unclear. The CDR3 sequence is 12 residues long. The germline V gene has CDR1 KGHDR and CDR2 SFDVKD. The ends were cut back, 1 base at V and 9 bases at J, with 6 bases in the middle. CDR3 sequence (DNA): TGTGCCACCAGTGATTTTCGGAGTGAGCAGTTCTTC. Translated, it gives CATSDFRSEQFF.

CDR3 sequence reads: CASSLVIGQGASNEQFF. The CDR3 bases are TGTGCCAGCAGCTTAGTAATAGGACAGGGGGCATCCAATGAGCAGTTCTTC. J is TRBJ2-1 and V is TRBV11-2, with 11 bases identical to TRBD1. The CDR3 spans 17 residues. After removal of 1 base from V and 6 bases from J, the junction contained 8 bases not matched to a gene. CDR1 SGHAT and CDR2 FQNNGV come from the germline V gene.

In this sample, this clonotype turned up a few times. The chain is built from TRBV3-1 and TRBJ2-3, with D uncertain. This CDR3 region has 12 residues. The germline V and J ends were trimmed by 3 bases and 4 bases, with 5 bases remaining between them. Germline V gives CDR1 LGHDT, CDR2 YNNKEL (reference sequence). Here the CDR3 DNA reads TGTGCCAGCAGCCATCGAGCAGATACGCAGTATTTT. Its translation: CASSHRADTQYF.

As to this clonotype: One junction end disagrees with the germline gene, perhaps due to a read error. The chain combines TRBV5-1 with TRBJ2-2; D call uncertain. Germline V gives CDR1 SGHRS, CDR2 YFSETQ. This CDR3 has 15 residues. CDR3 amino acids: CPSSLAGRNTGELFF. CDR3 coding DNA: TGCCCCAGCAGCTTGGCTGGCAGGAACACCGGGGAGCTGTTTTTT.

In this sample, this clonotype turned up a few times. The gene calls are TRBV20-1 and TRBJ1-3; 7 bases map to TRBD1. The V segment lost 5 bases and the J segment 2 bases; nucleotides outside the gene matches: 9. The CDR3 length is 15 residues. Germline V gene data show CDR1 as DFQATT and CDR2 as SNEGSKA (reference sequence). CDR3 nucleotide sequence: TGCAGTGCTCTACGACAGGGATCGACTGGAAACACCATATATTTT. Translating it yields CSALRQGSTGNTIYF.